The TCR beta chain under discussion was sequenced for a study of blood T cell repertoires in COVID-19. About the research overall: Sites in the United States, Italy and Spain provided acute and convalescent COVID-19 samples. From T cells, B-cell-depleted T cells, or PBMCs came the material, which was cDNA or gDNA.

Methods used by the authors: Quantification of nucleated cells was approximated via reference gene primer amplification. The protocol was immunoSEQ multiplex PCR, while the TCRdb copy is restricted to in-frame clones and leaves out a portion. The DNA was the basis for D and trimming; V, J and clone size are from that table. The table shows more than 85,000 clones, with about 88% occurring only once. This clone was found once. This CDR3 region has 11 residues. V was trimmed by 5 bases and J by 13 bases, leaving 9 bases between them. Germline CDR1 and CDR2: MNHEY and SVGAGI. The J gene is TRBJ1-6, the V gene TRBV6-5, with D perhaps TRBD1 (6 bases). Sequencing used peripheral blood. This TCR came from an elderly woman with acute or convalescent COVID-19. This CDR3 is CASSPQGPLHF. In nucleotides, the CDR3 is TGTGCCAGCAGTCCTCAGGGGCCCCTCCACTTT.